This entry lists 30 T cell receptor beta chains sequenced from one sample in a study of T-cell memory formation after mild COVID-19. In TCRdb, the 5' RACE reads were re-called with MiXCR into one record per CDR3 protein. The sample contains almost 350,000 distinct CDR3 sequences, 20% to 25% of which appear only once. Sequencing input: PBMCs or a T cell subset sorted from them (not recorded which). Every receptor here comes from a man aged 18-30 years who had mild COVID-19 (a few samples of this study predate the infection). Cell type and time point are not known.

This clonotype appeared a few times. V gene TRBV12-3 or TRBV12-4 combines with J gene TRBJ2-7; possible D gene TRBD1, 6 bases. The CDR3 runs 13 residues. V was shortened by 8 bases and J by 5 bases, with 16 bases between the two germline ends. For the CDR3, the DNA is TGTGCCAGCGGCCCCCGACAGGTTCACGAGCAGTACGTC. Translation gives CASGPRQVHEQYV.

The chain couples TRBV5-1 to TRBJ2-6; no reliable D call. Germline CDR1 SGHRS, CDR2 YFSETQ. This CDR3 region has 16 residues. Trimming removed 0 bases from V and 3 bases from J, with 10 bases in between. The CDR3 sequence is CASSLAAADGANVLTF. The CDR3 DNA sequence: TGCGCCAGCAGCTTGGCGGCAGCTGATGGGGCCAACGTCCTGACTTTC.

This chain connects TRBV5-6 to TRBJ1-2; 7 nucleotides match TRBD1. The ends lost 4 bases at V and 6 bases at J; junction bases unmatched: 9. Germline lookup yields CDR1 SGHDT and CDR2 YYEEEE. The CDR3 is 14 amino acids. CDR3 sequence (DNA): TGTGCCAGCAGCAAGGGGGCTGTAGTACATGGCTACACCTTC. Residues: CASSKGAVVHGYTF.

This clonotype occurred a few times. This chain links TRBV21-1 with TRBJ2-2; the tabulated D call, TRBD1, remains unverified against the DNA. TRBV21-1 is listed as a pseudogene. CDR3 length: 15 amino acids. The CDR3, as DNA: TGTGCCAGCAGGTTACCACAGGGAAACACCGGGGAGCTGTTTTTT. Protein sequence: CASRLPQGNTGELFF.

This clonotype was counted a few times. This chain joins TRBV7-6 and TRBJ2-3, with TRBD2 as a possible D gene (7 bases). This CDR3 comprises 18 residues. The germline V gene encodes CDR1 SGHVS and CDR2 FNYEAQ. The V end lost 4 bases, the J end lost 3 bases, and 23 bases lay between the germline ends. The CDR3 here is CASSSRGGVGGRTDTQYF. The CDR3 DNA is TGTGCCAGCAGCTCCAGGGGCGGAGTGGGGGGGCGGACAGATACGCAGTATTTT.

The V call is TRBV7-3, the J call TRBJ2-5; 11 nucleotides align to TRBD2. V was clipped by 5 bases and J by 1 base; unmatched bases: 9. Germline lookup yields CDR1 SGHTA and CDR2 FQGTGA. The CDR3 sequence is 17 residues long. The CDR3 sequence is CASSARSTSGTQETQYF. The DNA for the CDR3 is TGTGCCAGCAGCGCTCGCTCGACTAGCGGGACCCAAGAGACCCAGTACTTC.

This clonotype was counted a few times. CDR3 nucleotides: TGTGCCAGCAAACTAACAGCGGAAGGAGGTACGCAGTATTTT. This translates into CASKLTAEGGTQYF. The chain couples TRBV2 to TRBJ2-3; the D gene is possibly TRBD2 (5 bases). There are 14 residues in the CDR3. Germline V gene lookup returns CDR1 SNHLY and CDR2 FYNNEI. Trimming took off 7 bases at V and 8 bases at J, with 19 bases between the two ends. The full variable domain, rest sourced from reference TRBV2 and TRBJ2-3, is EPEVTQTPSHQVTQMGQEVILRCVPISNHLYFYWYRQILGQKVEFLVSFYNNEISEKSEIFDDQFSVERPDGSNFTLKIRSTKLEDSAMYFCASKLTAEGGTQYFGPGTRLTVL.

This chain links TRBV14 with TRBJ1-1; no definite D call. V was clipped by 5 bases and J by 4 bases, with 11 bases between them. This CDR3 contains 13 residues. Germline V gene sequence: CDR1 SGHDN, CDR2 FVKESK. CDR3 amino acids: CASSFAPGTEAFF. CDR3 coding DNA: TGTGCCAGCAGCTTCGCTCCGGGCACTGAAGCTTTCTTT.

The V and J genes are TRBV19 and TRBJ1-1; 10 nucleotides agree with TRBD1. V lost 11 bases, J lost 6 bases, and 3 bases stayed unmatched. From germline, CDR1 is LNHDA and CDR2 SQIVND (reference sequence). The CDR3 runs to 11 residues. DNA of the CDR3: TGTGCCGTCGACAGGGGGCCTGAAGCTTTCTTT. Translated: CAVDRGPEAFF.

This clonotype is a singleton in its sample. The chain uses TRBV27 and TRBJ2-3; 11 bases match TRBD2. Unmatched junction bases numbered 4, after V lost 8 bases and J lost 3 bases. The CDR3 runs 14 residues. Germline V lookup: CDR1 MNHEY, CDR2 SMNVEV (reference sequence). Here the CDR3 DNA reads TGTGCCAGCCAACTAGCGGGGGCTACAGATACGCAGTATTTT. This encodes CASQLAGATDTQYF.

CDR3 coding DNA: TGTGCCAGCAGTCCAAACTTACGGGGGGGCTGGAAAGGCTACACCTTC. It specifies CASSPNLRGGWKGYTF. V gene TRBV6-2 or TRBV6-3 combines with J gene TRBJ1-2; D might be TRBD1 (6 bases). Germline CDR1 is MNHEY and CDR2 is SVGEGT. The V end lost 5 bases, the J end lost 8 bases, and 24 bases lay between the germline ends. The CDR3 is 16 amino acids.

This clonotype occurred many times. The chain joins TRBV19 to TRBJ2-2; D gene ambiguous. CDR1 LNHDA and CDR2 SQIVND come from the germline V gene (reference sequence). The CDR3 is 14 residues long. V lost 9 bases and J 5 bases, leaving 16 bases between the germline ends. CDR3 DNA sequence: TGTGCCAGCCGGAATAACGTCGAGACCGGGGAGCTGTTTTTT. Translating it yields CASRNNVETGELFF.

This clonotype appeared a single time. The chain uses TRBV9 and TRBJ1-2, with D perhaps matching TRBD1 (5 bases). The CDR3 runs 15 residues. Trimming pared 1 base from V and 3 bases from J, leaving 13 bases between. The V gene's germline CDR1 is SGDLS and CDR2 YYNGEE. Written as DNA, the CDR3 is TGTGCCAGCAGCGTATGGGGGTCTCCTGACTATGGCTACACCTTC. It encodes CASSVWGSPDYGYTF.

The rearrangement uses TRBV20-1 and TRBJ2-3, with 8 bases identical to TRBD2. CDR1 is DFQATT, CDR2 SNEGSKA, per germline (reference sequence). V dropped 4 bases and J dropped 8; count of bases not matched to a gene: 8. The CDR3 covers 13 residues. CDR3 loop: CSANTGGQGTQYF. The CDR3 coding sequence is TGCAGTGCTAACACGGGGGGGCAAGGTACGCAGTATTTT.

This clonotype came up a few times. V is TRBV6-5 and J is TRBJ1-1; D perhaps matches TRBD1 (5 bases). The CDR3 is 14 residues long. V shed 5 bases and J shed 2 bases, with 12 bases lying between them. Germline V gene lookup returns CDR1 MNHEY and CDR2 SVGAGI. The CDR3 is CASSRTQVNTEAFF. CDR3 bases: TGTGCCAGCAGTCGGACACAGGTAAACACTGAAGCTTTCTTT.

This clonotype was counted only a few times. This CDR3 reads CASSYSGGQEQFF. The CDR3, as DNA: TGTGCCAGCAGTTACTCGGGGGGGCAAGAGCAGTTCTTC. This rearrangement joins TRBV6-5 to TRBJ2-1, with a tentative D call TRBD2 (7 bases). V gave up 0 bases and J gave up 10 bases, with 10 bases separating them. The CDR3 spans 13 residues. Germline assignment: CDR1 MNHEY and CDR2 SVGAGI.

The chain joins TRBV20-1 to TRBJ2-7; either TRBD1 or TRBD2 may supply D (5 bases each). Germline lookup yields CDR1 DFQATT and CDR2 SNEGSKA (reference sequence). Trimming took off 0 bases at V and 2 bases at J, with 11 bases between the two ends. This CDR3 region has 14 residues. The DNA for the CDR3 is TGCAGTGCTAGAGACCTGAGGGGAGCCTACGAGCAGTACTTC. It yields the protein CSARDLRGAYEQYF.

This clonotype was observed many times. The J gene is TRBJ2-1, the V gene TRBV28; 13 nucleotides align to TRBD2. CDR3 length: 15 amino acids. From germline, CDR1 is MDHEN and CDR2 SYDVKM. The V and J ends lost 6 bases and 4 bases, in that order; junction bases with no gene match: 3. CDR3 coding DNA: TGTGCCAGCAGCCGACTAGCGGGGGGATACAATGAGCAGTTCTTC. Translating it yields CASSRLAGGYNEQFF.

In its sample, this clonotype was seen a few times. J is TRBJ2-5 and V is TRBV12-3 or TRBV12-4, with D unclear. This CDR3 contains 14 residues. Trimming shortened V by 6 bases and J by 3 bases, and 14 bases separated the two germline ends. Here the CDR3 reads CASSAYAREETQYF. The DNA of the CDR3 is TGTGCCAGCAGCGCCTACGCTAGAGAAGAGACCCAGTACTTC.

This clonotype has more than one count but fewer than ten. V and J are TRBV6-5 and TRBJ2-1; TRBD2 agrees at 14 bases. Germline CDR1 reads MNHEY; CDR2 reads SVGAGI. The CDR3 spans 16 residues. V dropped 5 bases and J dropped 9; count of bases not matched to a gene: 9. CDR3 DNA: TGTGCCAGCAGTCGGCGGACTAGCGGGGGGAAGAGTGAGCAGTTCTTC. Protein: CASSRRTSGGKSEQFF.

This clonotype was seen a handful of times. CDR3 DNA sequence: TGCGCCAGCAGCTTGGGACAGATCGCGAACACCGGGGAGCTGTTTTTT. It codes for CASSLGQIANTGELFF. The V and J genes are TRBV5-1 and TRBJ2-2; tentative D call: TRBD1 (5 bases). CDR3 length equals 16 residues. With 0 bases removed from V and 0 bases from J, the gap between germline ends came to 9 bases. CDR1 SGHRS and CDR2 YFSETQ come from the germline V gene.

V usage is TRBV27 and J usage is TRBJ2-7, with D possibly TRBD2 on 6 matching bases. Trimming cost V 7 bases and J 0 bases, with 13 bases left between them. The CDR3 consists of 14 residues. CDR1 is MNHEY, CDR2 SMNVEV, per germline (reference sequence). CDR3 amino acids: CASKVAALSYEQYF. CDR3 bases: TGTGCCAGCAAGGTAGCGGCCCTCTCCTACGAGCAGTACTTC.

This clonotype has ten or more counts. The chain links TRBV18 to TRBJ2-7; D remains unclear. This CDR3 is built from 15 residues. Germline CDR1 and CDR2: KGHSH and LQKENI. Trimming took 0 bases from V and 0 from J, leaving 9 bases between them. CDR3 bases: TGTGCCAGCTCACCACCTCTGGCCAACTCCTACGAGCAGTACTTC. It translates to CASSPPLANSYEQYF.

This clonotype has more than one count but fewer than ten. This chain links TRBV10-3 with TRBJ1-1; D uncertain. The ends were cut back, 6 bases at V and 7 bases at J, with 12 bases in the middle. Germline V gene lookup returns CDR1 ENHRY and CDR2 SYGVKD. The CDR3 is 12 residues long. The chain's CDR3 is CAISPNSGEAFF. In DNA, the CDR3 is TGTGCCATCAGCCCAAACTCTGGTGAAGCTTTCTTT.

The chain has TRBV7-2 and TRBJ1-1; 11 nucleotides agree with TRBD1. J gave up 5 bases and V 5 bases, and 4 bases lay outside the gene matches. The CDR3 runs to 14 residues. The germline V gene encodes CDR1 SGHTA and CDR2 FQGNSA. CDR3 residues: CASSGQGALTEAFF. Here the CDR3 DNA reads TGTGCCAGCAGCGGACAGGGGGCTCTTACTGAAGCTTTCTTT.

This clonotype has more than one count but fewer than ten. This sequence joins TRBV4-1 and TRBJ2-3; TRBD2 matches 8 bases. Germline CDR1 is MGHRA and CDR2 is YSYEKL. CDR3 length: 16 amino acids. V shed 3 bases and J 2 bases; nucleotides not matched to a gene: 7. The CDR3 DNA sequence: TGCGCCAGCAGCCACGGGATAGCGGGGAACACAGATACGCAGTATTTT. It specifies CASSHGIAGNTDTQYF.

This clonotype has more than one count but fewer than ten. The rearrangement joins TRBV15 to TRBJ2-5, with 9 bases aligning to TRBD2. Germline CDR1 and CDR2: LNHNV and YYDKDF (reference sequence). Losses at the gene ends were 1 base for V and 1 base for J; bases not matched to a gene: 4. The CDR3 sequence is 16 residues long. The CDR3 sequence: CATSRGRGGLQETQYF. The CDR3 bases are TGTGCCACCAGCAGAGGGCGGGGGGGCCTCCAAGAGACCCAGTACTTC.

The chain carries TRBV6-2 or TRBV6-3 and TRBJ2-3; D could derive from TRBD1 or TRBD2 (5 bases each). The CDR3 spans 16 residues. Germline lookup yields CDR1 MNHEY and CDR2 SVGEGT. Trimming shortened V by 4 bases and J by 0 bases, and 14 bases separated the two germline ends. This CDR3 is CASSCHEGESTDTQYF. CDR3 nucleotides: TGTGCCAGCAGTTGCCATGAAGGGGAGAGCACAGATACGCAGTATTTT.

J is TRBJ1-2 and V is TRBV5-6, with 7 bases lining up with TRBD1. J was trimmed by 1 base and V by 5 bases; bases with no gene match: 5. This CDR3 contains 14 residues. CDR1 is SGHDT and CDR2 is YYEEEE in the germline V gene. CDR3 amino acids: CASRSDRINYGYTF. In nucleotides, the CDR3 is TGTGCCAGCAGATCGGACAGGATTAACTATGGCTACACCTTC.

In this sample, this clonotype turned up many times. The genes are TRBV27 and TRBJ2-5; D call uncertain. The germline V and J ends were trimmed by 6 bases and 5 bases, with 10 bases remaining between them. The CDR3 loop spans 12 amino acids. CDR1 and CDR2 (germline): MNHEY, SMNVEV (reference sequence). In DNA, the CDR3 is TGTGCCAGCAGGGGCCTCTTGGAGACCCAGTACTTC. The encoded protein is CASRGLLETQYF.